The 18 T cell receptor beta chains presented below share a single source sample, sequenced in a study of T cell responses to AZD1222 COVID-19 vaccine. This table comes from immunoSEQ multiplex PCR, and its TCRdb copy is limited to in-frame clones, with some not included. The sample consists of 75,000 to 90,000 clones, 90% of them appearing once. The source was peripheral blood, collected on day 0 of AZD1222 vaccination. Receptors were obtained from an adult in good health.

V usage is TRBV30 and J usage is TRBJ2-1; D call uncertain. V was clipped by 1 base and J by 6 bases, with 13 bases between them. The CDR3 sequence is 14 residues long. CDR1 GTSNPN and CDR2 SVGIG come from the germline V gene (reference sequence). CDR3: CAWSAGAKVNEQFF. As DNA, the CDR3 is TGTGCCTGGAGTGCTGGAGCGAAAGTCAATGAGCAGTTCTTC.

CDR3 residues: CASSIPGAAHIYGYTF. The CDR3 DNA reads as TGTGCCAGCAGCATCCCCGGGGCAGCCCATATCTATGGCTACACCTTC. The chain joins TRBV11-2 to TRBJ1-2; tentative D call: TRBD1 (5 bases). Trimming took off 5 bases at V and 4 bases at J, with 20 bases between the two ends. This CDR3 spans 16 amino acids. CDR1 is SGHAT, CDR2 FQNNGV, per germline.

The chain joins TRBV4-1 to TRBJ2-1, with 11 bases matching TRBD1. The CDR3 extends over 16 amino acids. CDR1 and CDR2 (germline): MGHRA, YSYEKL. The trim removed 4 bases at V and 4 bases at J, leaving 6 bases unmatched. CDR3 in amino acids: CASSPHGQGAYNEQFF. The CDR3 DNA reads TGCGCCAGCAGCCCTCACGGACAGGGGGCTTACAATGAGCAGTTCTTC.

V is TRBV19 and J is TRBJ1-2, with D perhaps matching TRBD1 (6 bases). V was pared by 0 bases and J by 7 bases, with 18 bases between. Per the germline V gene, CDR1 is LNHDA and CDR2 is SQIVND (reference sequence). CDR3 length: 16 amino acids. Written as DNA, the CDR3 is TGTGCCAGTAGTATAGAGCTTAGCCGGGGGCCGGTTGGCTACACCTTC. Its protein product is CASSIELSRGPVGYTF.

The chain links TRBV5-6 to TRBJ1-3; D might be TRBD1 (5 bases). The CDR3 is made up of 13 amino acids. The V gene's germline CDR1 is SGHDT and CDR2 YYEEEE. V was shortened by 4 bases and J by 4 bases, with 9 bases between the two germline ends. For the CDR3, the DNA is TGTGCCAGCAGCCCCTGGGGGGGAAACACCATATATTTT. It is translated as CASSPWGGNTIYF.

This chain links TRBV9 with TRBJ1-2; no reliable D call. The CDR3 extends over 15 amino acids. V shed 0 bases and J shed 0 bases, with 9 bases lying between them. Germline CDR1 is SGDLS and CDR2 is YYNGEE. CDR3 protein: CASSVAYGANYGYTF. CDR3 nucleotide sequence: TGTGCCAGCAGCGTAGCTTATGGGGCTAACTATGGCTACACCTTC.

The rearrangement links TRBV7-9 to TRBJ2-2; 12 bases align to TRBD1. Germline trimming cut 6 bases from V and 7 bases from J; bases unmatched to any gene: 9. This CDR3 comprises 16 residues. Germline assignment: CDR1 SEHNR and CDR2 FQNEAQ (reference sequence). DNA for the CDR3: TGTGCCAGCAGACAACCGGGACAGGGGGCTAACGGGGAGCTGTTTTTT. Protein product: CASRQPGQGANGELFF.

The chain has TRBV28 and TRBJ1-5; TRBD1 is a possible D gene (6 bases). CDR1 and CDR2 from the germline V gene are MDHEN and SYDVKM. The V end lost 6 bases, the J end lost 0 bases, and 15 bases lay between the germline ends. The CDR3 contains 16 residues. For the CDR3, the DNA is TGTGCCAGCAGCCTTGCGACAGGTTATAGCAATCAGCCCCAGCATTTT. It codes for CASSLATGYSNQPQHF. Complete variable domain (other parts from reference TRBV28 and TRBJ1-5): DVKVTQSSRYLVKRTGEKVFLECVQDMDHENMFWYRQDPGLGLRLIYFSYDVKMKEKGDIPEGYSVSREKKERFSLILESASTNQTSMYLCASSLATGYSNQPQHFGDGTRLSIL.

CDR3: CASSLVSDTQYF. In DNA form, the CDR3 reads TGTGCCAGCAGCTTAGTATCGGATACGCAGTATTTT. The chain links TRBV7-9 to TRBJ2-3; D unclear. V dropped 1 base and J dropped 6 bases, with 5 bases sitting between them. The germline CDR1 and CDR2 sequences are SEHNR and FQNEAQ (reference sequence). The CDR3 is made up of 12 amino acids.

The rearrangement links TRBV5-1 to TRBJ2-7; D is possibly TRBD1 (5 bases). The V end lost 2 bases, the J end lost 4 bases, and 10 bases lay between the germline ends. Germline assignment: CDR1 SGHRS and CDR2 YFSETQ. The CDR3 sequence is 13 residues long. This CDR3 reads CASSLGAVYEQYF. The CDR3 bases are TGCGCCAGCAGCTTAGGGGCAGTTTACGAGCAGTACTTC. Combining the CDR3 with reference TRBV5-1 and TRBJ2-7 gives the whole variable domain KAGVTQTPRYLIKTRGQQVTLSCSPISGHRSVSWYQQTPGQGLQFLFEYFSETQRNKGNFPGRFSGRQFSNSRSEMNVSTLELGDSALYLCASSLGAVYEQYFGPGTRLTVT.

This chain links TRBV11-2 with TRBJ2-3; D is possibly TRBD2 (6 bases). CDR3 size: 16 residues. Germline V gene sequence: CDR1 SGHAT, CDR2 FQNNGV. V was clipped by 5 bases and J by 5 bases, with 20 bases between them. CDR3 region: CASSRRDSQGGDTQYF. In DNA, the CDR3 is TGTGCCAGCAGCCGCCGGGACTCCCAGGGAGGAGATACGCAGTATTTT.

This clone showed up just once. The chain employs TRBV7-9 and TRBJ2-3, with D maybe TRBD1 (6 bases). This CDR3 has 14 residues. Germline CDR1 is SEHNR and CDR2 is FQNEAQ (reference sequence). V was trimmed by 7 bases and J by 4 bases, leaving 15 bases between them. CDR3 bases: TGTGCCAGCAACCCAGAAGGGGGTTCAGATACGCAGTATTTT. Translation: CASNPEGGSDTQYF.

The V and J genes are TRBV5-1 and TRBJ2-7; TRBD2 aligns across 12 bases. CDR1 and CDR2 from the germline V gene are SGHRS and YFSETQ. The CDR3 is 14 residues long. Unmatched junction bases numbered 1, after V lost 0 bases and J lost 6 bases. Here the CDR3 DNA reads TGCGCCAGCAGCTTGGGACTAGCGGGGGTCGAGCAGTACTTC. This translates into CASSLGLAGVEQYF.

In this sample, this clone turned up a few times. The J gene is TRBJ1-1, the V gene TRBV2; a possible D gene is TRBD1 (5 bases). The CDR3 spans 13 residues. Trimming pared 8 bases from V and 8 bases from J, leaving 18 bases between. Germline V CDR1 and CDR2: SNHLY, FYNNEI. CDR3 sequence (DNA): TGTGCCAGCGCCCTTTGGGGGAGTGGGGAAGCTTTCTTT. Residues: CASALWGSGEAFF. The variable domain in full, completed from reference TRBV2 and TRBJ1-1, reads EPEVTQTPSHQVTQMGQEVILRCVPISNHLYFYWYRQILGQKVEFLVSFYNNEISEKSEIFDDQFSVERPDGSNFTLKIRSTKLEDSAMYFCASALWGSGEAFFGQGTRLTVV.

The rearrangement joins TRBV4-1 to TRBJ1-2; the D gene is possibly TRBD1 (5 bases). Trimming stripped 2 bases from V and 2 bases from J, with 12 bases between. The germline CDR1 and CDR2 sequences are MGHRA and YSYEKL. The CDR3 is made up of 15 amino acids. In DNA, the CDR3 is TGCGCCAGCAGCCAATACCCAGGGCTCAACTATGGCTACACCTTC. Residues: CASSQYPGLNYGYTF.

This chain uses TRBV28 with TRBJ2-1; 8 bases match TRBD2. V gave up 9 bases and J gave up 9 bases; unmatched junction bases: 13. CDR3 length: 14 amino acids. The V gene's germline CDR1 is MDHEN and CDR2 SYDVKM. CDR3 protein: CASIGGGRPSEQFF. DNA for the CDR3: TGTGCCAGTATCGGGGGGGGCCGACCAAGTGAGCAGTTCTTC.

The CDR3 DNA reads TGTGCCAGTAGGCCCGGCGTTGGACAGGGCAACACTGAAGCTTTCTTT. Protein: CASRPGVGQGNTEAFF. This chain links TRBV19 with TRBJ1-1; 8 bases are a match to TRBD1. Unmatched junction bases numbered 11, after V lost 6 bases and J lost 2 bases. The CDR3 sequence is 16 residues long. Per the germline V gene, CDR1 is LNHDA and CDR2 is SQIVND (reference sequence).

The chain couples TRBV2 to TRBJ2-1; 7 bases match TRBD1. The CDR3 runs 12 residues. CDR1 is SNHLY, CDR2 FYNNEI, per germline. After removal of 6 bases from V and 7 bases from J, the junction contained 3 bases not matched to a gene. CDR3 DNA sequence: TGTGCCAGCAGCCAGGGGGTAAATGAGCAGTTCTTC. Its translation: CASSQGVNEQFF.